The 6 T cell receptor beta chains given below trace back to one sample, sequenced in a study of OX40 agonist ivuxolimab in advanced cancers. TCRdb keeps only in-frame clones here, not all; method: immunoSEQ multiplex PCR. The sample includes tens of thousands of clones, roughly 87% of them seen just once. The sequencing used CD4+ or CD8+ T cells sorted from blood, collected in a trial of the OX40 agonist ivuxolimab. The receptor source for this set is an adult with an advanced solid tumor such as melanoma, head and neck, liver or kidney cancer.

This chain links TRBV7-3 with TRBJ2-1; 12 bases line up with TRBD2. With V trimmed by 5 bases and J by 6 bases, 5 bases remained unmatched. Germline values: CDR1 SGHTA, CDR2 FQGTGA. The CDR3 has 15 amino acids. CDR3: CASSQTSGSSNEQFF. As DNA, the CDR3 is TGTGCCAGCAGCCAGACTAGCGGGAGCTCCAATGAGCAGTTCTTC.

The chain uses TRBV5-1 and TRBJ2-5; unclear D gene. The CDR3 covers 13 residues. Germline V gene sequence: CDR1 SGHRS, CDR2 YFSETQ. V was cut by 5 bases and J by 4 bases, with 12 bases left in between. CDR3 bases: TGCGCCAGCAGTTATGGGTTGGGAGAGACCCAGTACTTC. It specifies CASSYGLGETQYF.

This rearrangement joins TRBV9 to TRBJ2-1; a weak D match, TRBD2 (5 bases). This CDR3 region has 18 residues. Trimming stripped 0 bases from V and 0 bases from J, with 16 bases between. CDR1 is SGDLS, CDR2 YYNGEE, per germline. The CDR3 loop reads CASSVAGISESSYNEQFF. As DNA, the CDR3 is TGTGCCAGCAGCGTAGCTGGGATTAGCGAGAGCTCCTACAATGAGCAGTTCTTC.

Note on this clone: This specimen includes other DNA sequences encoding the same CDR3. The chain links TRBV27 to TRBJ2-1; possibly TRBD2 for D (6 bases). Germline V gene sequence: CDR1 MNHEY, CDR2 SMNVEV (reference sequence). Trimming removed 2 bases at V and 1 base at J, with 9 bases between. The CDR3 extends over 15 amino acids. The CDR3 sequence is CASSLAGQSYNEQFF. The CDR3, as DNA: TGTGCCAGCAGTTTAGCGGGGCAGTCCTACAATGAGCAGTTCTTC.

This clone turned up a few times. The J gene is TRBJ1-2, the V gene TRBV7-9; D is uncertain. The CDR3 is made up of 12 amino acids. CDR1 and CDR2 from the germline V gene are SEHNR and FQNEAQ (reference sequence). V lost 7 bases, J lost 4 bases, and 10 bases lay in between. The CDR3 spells CASTVGGYGYTF. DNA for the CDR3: TGTGCCAGCACGGTAGGAGGCTATGGCTACACCTTC.

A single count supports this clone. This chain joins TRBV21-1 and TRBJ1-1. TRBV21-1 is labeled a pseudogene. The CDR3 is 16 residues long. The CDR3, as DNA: TGTGCCCGCCTCCCTGGGGACCAAAAGACGGACACTGAAGCTTTCTTT. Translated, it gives CARLPGDQKTDTEAFF.